The 22 T cell receptor beta chains below come from one sample, sequenced in a study of T cells in Graves' hyperthyroidism and ophthalmopathy. Researchers took RNA transcripts and amplified the TCR beta CDR3 regions from them. First-round RT-PCR of the TCR CDR3 relied on the HTBI primer set. TCRdb used MiXCR to reprocess the multiplex PCR reads, holding one entry per CDR3 protein. The table lists more than 350,000 distinct CDR3 sequences, under 15% of them singletons, with approximately 29% in the top ten. Source material: blood. The receptors derive from a woman aged 25-40 years with Graves' hyperthyroidism.

A note on this clonotype: This may come from a read error, since a much larger clone is one base off. V gene TRBV2 combines with J gene TRBJ1-6, with 7 bases that match TRBD1. CDR1 and CDR2 from the germline V gene are SNHLY and FYNNEI. The CDR3 runs 15 residues. The CDR3, as DNA: TGTGTCAGCAGTGACGGACAGGTCTATAATTCACCCCTCCACTTT. It is translated as CVSSDGQVYNSPLHF.

The rearrangement links TRBV2 to TRBJ2-1; no clear D gene. This CDR3 is 13 amino acids long. Germline CDR1 SNHLY, CDR2 FYNNEI. Trimming left V 2 bases short and J 8 bases short, with 10 bases between. The CDR3 sequence is CASSEFPADEQFF. CDR3 sequence (DNA): TGTGCCAGCAGTGAATTTCCCGCCGATGAGCAGTTCTTC.

This clonotype has ten or more counts. The chain combines TRBV7-2 with TRBJ1-2, with unresolved D. This CDR3 contains 12 residues. Trimming removed 3 bases at V and 4 bases at J, with 6 bases between. From germline, CDR1 is SGHTA and CDR2 FQGNSA. The CDR3 here is CASSLLAYGYTF. The CDR3 DNA is TGTGCCAGCAGCTTGCTAGCCTATGGCTACACCTTC.

Many counts were recorded for this clonotype. The gene calls are TRBV28 and TRBJ2-7; 7 bases are a match to TRBD2. This CDR3 spans 14 amino acids. CDR1 MDHEN and CDR2 SYDVKM come from the germline V gene. V lost 5 bases, J lost 3 bases, and 7 bases stayed unmatched. The CDR3 DNA is TGTGCCAGCAGTCCGCACGGGGGGTTCTACGAGCAGTACTTC. It encodes CASSPHGGFYEQYF. The full variable domain, with the rest looked up from reference TRBV28 and TRBJ2-7, is DVKVTQSSRYLVKRTGEKVFLECVQDMDHENMFWYRQDPGLGLRLIYFSYDVKMKEKGDIPEGYSVSREKKERFSLILESASTNQTSMYLCASSPHGGFYEQYFGPGTRLTVT.

This clonotype has just a few counts. The rearrangement joins TRBV5-5 to TRBJ2-7, with 7 bases aligning to TRBD1. Germline V gives CDR1 SGHKS, CDR2 YYEKEE (reference sequence). J was trimmed by 0 bases and V by 1 base; bases with no gene match: 1. This CDR3 is built from 14 residues. The CDR3 spells CASSLRTGSYEQYF. DNA of the CDR3: TGTGCCAGCAGCTTGAGGACAGGCTCCTACGAGCAGTACTTC.

The chain links TRBV6-1 to TRBJ2-1; possibly TRBD1 for D (6 bases). This CDR3 has 15 amino acids. Per germline, CDR1 MNHNS and CDR2 SASEGT. Between the trimmed V and J ends, which lost 8 bases and 1 base, there was a span of 15 bases. The DNA of the CDR3 is TGTGCCAGCGTTCGGGCCCAGGGGTCCTACAATGAGCAGTTCTTC. This encodes CASVRAQGSYNEQFF.

The chain recombines TRBV7-9 with TRBJ1-4; D is uncertain. CDR3 length: 15 amino acids. V was cut by 1 base and J by 0 bases, with 6 bases left in between. The V gene's germline CDR1 is SEHNR and CDR2 FQNEAQ (reference sequence). CDR3 bases: TGTGCCAGCAGCTTAGTGTGGACAACTAATGAAAAACTGTTTTTT. Translated: CASSLVWTTNEKLFF.

The rearrangement joins TRBV27 to TRBJ1-5, with no clear D. Germline V CDR1 and CDR2: MNHEY, SMNVEV (reference sequence). V was pared by 9 bases and J by 0 bases, with 9 bases between. The CDR3 is 13 residues long. The CDR3 DNA sequence: TGTGCCAGTGGCAAGTATAGCAATCAGCCCCAGCATTTT. This translates into CASGKYSNQPQHF.

The CDR3 here is CASSDQGRSHEQYF. The CDR3 bases are TGTGCCAGCAGTGACCAGGGGAGAAGCCACGAGCAGTACTTC. The chain carries TRBV2 and TRBJ2-7; D might be TRBD1 (6 bases). The germline CDR1 and CDR2 sequences are SNHLY and FYNNEI. This CDR3 has 14 amino acids. Between the trimmed V and J ends, which lost 3 bases and 5 bases, there was a span of 14 bases.

V usage is TRBV5-1 and J usage is TRBJ2-3; possible D gene TRBD2, 6 bases. Germline-derived CDR1 and CDR2 are SGHRS and YFSETQ. Trimming took 2 bases from V and 6 from J, leaving 19 bases between them. The CDR3 is made up of 16 amino acids. CDR3 sequence (DNA): TGCGCCAGCAGCTTACGGACGGTGGGGACTGCGGATACGCAGTATTTT. It yields the protein CASSLRTVGTADTQYF.

In its sample, this clonotype was seen many times. The chain combines TRBV28 with TRBJ1-1, with unresolved D. The CDR3 totals 15 residues. Germline lookup yields CDR1 MDHEN and CDR2 SYDVKM. The V end was cut by 5 bases, the J end by 0 bases, with 13 bases between. DNA for the CDR3: TGTGCCAGCAGTAGGGAGATGATAGTGAACACTGAAGCTTTCTTT. Protein sequence: CASSREMIVNTEAFF.

The V gene is TRBV5-1, the J gene TRBJ2-2; 7 bases align to TRBD1. Losses at the gene ends were 0 bases for V and 6 bases for J; bases not matched to a gene: 8. Germline CDR1 is SGHRS and CDR2 is YFSETQ. The CDR3 consists of 16 residues. This CDR3 reads CASSLEVTGWPGELFF. CDR3 nucleotides: TGCGCCAGCAGCTTGGAGGTGACAGGGTGGCCCGGGGAGCTGTTTTTT.

Ten or more counts support this clonotype. As DNA, the CDR3 is TGTGCCAGCAGCGTAGTTGCGGGAGAGACCCAGTACTTC. As protein: CASSVVAGETQYF. The chain combines TRBV9 with TRBJ2-5; possibly TRBD2 for D (5 bases). CDR3 length: 13 amino acids. Germline assignment: CDR1 SGDLS and CDR2 YYNGEE. With 0 bases removed from V and 4 bases from J, the gap between germline ends came to 7 bases.

The sample holds a few counts of this clonotype. DNA of the CDR3: TGTGCCAGCAGCCGAAGGATTACCTGGACTAGCGGGCTACAAGAGACCCAGTACTTC. Amino acid sequence: CASSRRITWTSGLQETQYF. The chain employs TRBV5-6 and TRBJ2-5, with 11 bases matching TRBD2. After removal of 4 bases from V and 2 bases from J, the junction contained 16 bases not matched to a gene. This CDR3 is built from 19 residues. Germline V gene lookup returns CDR1 SGHDT and CDR2 YYEEEE.

The rearrangement links TRBV7-9 to TRBJ2-1; 10 nucleotides line up with TRBD2. Germline V gene data show CDR1 as SEHNR and CDR2 as FQNEAQ (reference sequence). CDR3 length equals 18 residues. V trimming: 1 base; J trimming: 9 bases; junction bases outside the gene matches: 15. CDR3 protein: CASSLELGLAYWEVEQFF. The DNA of the CDR3 is TGTGCCAGCAGCTTAGAGTTGGGACTAGCGTATTGGGAGGTTGAGCAGTTCTTC.

The chain combines TRBV12-3 or TRBV12-4 with TRBJ2-2, with D unresolved. The CDR3 totals 14 residues. With 7 bases removed from V and 4 bases from J, the gap between germline ends came to 13 bases. The CDR3 reads CASTPGSFTGELFF. The CDR3 DNA follows: TGTGCCAGCACTCCCGGCAGTTTCACCGGGGAGCTGTTTTTT.

This clonotype came up once. A single base separates this from a much larger clone, so it may be a read error. The chain is built from TRBV20-1 and TRBJ2-3; D tentatively reads TRBD1 or TRBD2 (5 bases each). This CDR3 region has 16 residues. The germline V gene has CDR1 DFQATT and CDR2 SNEGSKA (reference sequence). V lost 6 bases and J 5 bases, leaving 24 bases between the germline ends. CDR3 amino acids: CSARLTGTLVRDTQYF. The CDR3 nucleotides read TGCAGTGCACGCCTTACCGGGACCCTCGTGAGAGATACGCAGTATTTT.

This clonotype was detected only a few times. The V call is TRBV28, the J call TRBJ1-3; TRBD1 is a possible D gene (5 bases). Germline CDR1 reads MDHEN; CDR2 reads SYDVKM. The V end was cut by 5 bases, the J end by 2 bases, with 13 bases between. The CDR3 is 15 residues long. CDR3 coding DNA: TGTGCCAGCAGTCAAATTCGGACAACTGGAAACACCATATATTTT. Residues: CASSQIRTTGNTIYF. The entire variable domain, with the rest obtained from reference TRBV28 and TRBJ1-3, is as follows: DVKVTQSSRYLVKRTGEKVFLECVQDMDHENMFWYRQDPGLGLRLIYFSYDVKMKEKGDIPEGYSVSREKKERFSLILESASTNQTSMYLCASSQIRTTGNTIYFGEGSWLTVV.

The sample holds many counts of this clonotype. The chain uses TRBV3-1 and TRBJ2-1; 7 bases fit TRBD2. Trimming at V came to 0 bases and at J to 5 bases, leaving 10 bases not matched to a gene. Per germline, CDR1 LGHDT and CDR2 YNNKEL (reference sequence). The CDR3 is made up of 17 amino acids. CDR3 in amino acids: CASSQDKSSGADNEQFF. Written as DNA, the CDR3 is TGTGCCAGCAGCCAAGATAAATCTAGCGGAGCCGACAATGAGCAGTTCTTC.

The chain couples TRBV18 to TRBJ2-1; tentative D call: TRBD2 (6 bases). The CDR3 has 14 amino acids. V shed 2 bases and J shed 9 bases, with 14 bases lying between them. Germline-derived CDR1 and CDR2 are KGHSH and LQKENI. The CDR3 DNA is TGTGCCAGCTCACCAAAGAGACTAGTATTTGAGCAGTTCTTC. Its protein is CASSPKRLVFEQFF. Complete variable domain (other parts from reference TRBV18 and TRBJ2-1): NAGVMQNPRHLVRRRGQEARLRCSPMKGHSHVYWYRQLPEEGLKFMVYLQKENIIDESGMPKERFSAEFPKEGPSILRIQQVVRGDSAAYFCASSPKRLVFEQFFGPGTRLTVL.

This rearrangement joins TRBV5-1 to TRBJ2-1; 7 nucleotides agree with TRBD2. V dropped 0 bases and J dropped 5; count of bases not matched to a gene: 8. The germline CDR1 and CDR2 sequences are SGHRS and YFSETQ. The CDR3 is 16 residues long. This chain's CDR3 is CASSLAPAGTNNEQFF. The CDR3 DNA follows: TGCGCCAGCAGCTTGGCTCCAGCGGGAACCAACAATGAGCAGTTCTTC.

This clonotype was seen repeatedly, ten times or more. The chain has TRBV6-2 or TRBV6-3 and TRBJ2-3, with 9 bases aligning to TRBD2. This CDR3 region has 17 residues. Trimming took 3 bases from V and 6 from J; bases not matched to a gene: 13. Germline values: CDR1 MNHEY, CDR2 SVGEGT. The CDR3 DNA reads as TGTGCCAGCAGTTATCCGACTAGCGGATCTTCAGAGGATACGCAGTATTTT. Translation gives CASSYPTSGSSEDTQYF.